These T cell receptor beta chains were read from a single sample in a study of control samples from healthy donors and cancer patients. Clones were sequenced by immunoSEQ multiplex PCR, and TCRdb holds only the in-frame ones, with some missing. The sample yields 100,000 or so clones, about 91% seen once. Sequenced sample: blood. The origin of the receptors is a woman aged 18-35 years in good health. The CDR3 runs from the conserved cysteine through the conserved F or W. A D gene is named only where the DNA matches it firmly. Clone size is stated in some rows and not others, as once, few, many or a class when expanded.

v_gene	abundance	d_gene	j_gene	CDR3nt	CDR3aa
TRBV10-3	-	-	TRBJ1-5	TGTGCCATCAGTGGGCAGAACAATCAGCCCCAGCATTTT	CAISGQNNQPQHF
TRBV29-1	-	-	TRBJ1-2	TGCAGCGTGGAGGACAGTTCCCAAGGGTATGGCTACACCTTC	CSVEDSSQGYGYTF
TRBV2	-	TRBD2	TRBJ2-2	TGTGCCAGCATCCTAGCGGGGGGGCTTACCGGGGAGCTGTTTTTT	CASILAGGLTGELFF
TRBV24-1	-	TRBD1	TRBJ2-5	TGTGCCACCAGTGAACCCACCGGGACAGGGACAGAGACCCAGTACTTC	CATSEPTGTGTETQYF
TRBV7-2	-	TRBD1	TRBJ2-5	TGTGCCAGCAGCTCGGACAGGGGGGGTGGAGAGACCCAGTACTTC	CASSSDRGGGETQYF
TRBV9	-	-	TRBJ2-3	TGTGCCAGCAGCGTAGGGGATACAGATACGCAGTATTTT	CASSVGDTDTQYF
TRBV11-2	-	-	TRBJ1-2	TGTGCCAGCAGCCAAAAGACAGGCGGCTACACCTTC	CASSQKTGGYTF
TRBV9	few	TRBD2	TRBJ2-3	TGTGCCAGCAGCGTAACTAGCGGGAAAACAGATACGCAGTATTTT	CASSVTSGKTDTQYF
TRBV3-1/TRBV3-2	-	TRBD2	TRBJ2-1	TGTGCCAGCAGCCAAGGCCTGACTAGCTCTTACAATGAGCAGTTCTTC	CASSQGLTSSYNEQFF
TRBV5-1	-	TRBD1	TRBJ2-7	TGCGCCAGCAGCTTCCCGGGACAGGGGATCTACGAGCAGTACTTC	CASSFPGQGIYEQYF
TRBV25-1	-	TRBD1	TRBJ2-1	TGTGCCAGCAGTGAATATATTGACAGGGTGGGTGAGCAGTTCTTC	CASSEYIDRVGEQFF